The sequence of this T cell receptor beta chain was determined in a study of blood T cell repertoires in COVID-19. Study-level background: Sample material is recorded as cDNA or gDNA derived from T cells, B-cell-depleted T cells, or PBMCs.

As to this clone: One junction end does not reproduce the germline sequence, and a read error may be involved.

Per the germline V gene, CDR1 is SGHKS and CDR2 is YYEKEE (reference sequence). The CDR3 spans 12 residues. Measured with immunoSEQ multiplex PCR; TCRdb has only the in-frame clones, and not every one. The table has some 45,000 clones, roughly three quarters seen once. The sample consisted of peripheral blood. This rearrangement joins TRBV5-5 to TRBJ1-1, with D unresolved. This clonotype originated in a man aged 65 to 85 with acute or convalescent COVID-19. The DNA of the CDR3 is TGTGCCAGCAGCATTCATAACATTGAAGCTTTCTTT. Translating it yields CASSIHNIEAFF.